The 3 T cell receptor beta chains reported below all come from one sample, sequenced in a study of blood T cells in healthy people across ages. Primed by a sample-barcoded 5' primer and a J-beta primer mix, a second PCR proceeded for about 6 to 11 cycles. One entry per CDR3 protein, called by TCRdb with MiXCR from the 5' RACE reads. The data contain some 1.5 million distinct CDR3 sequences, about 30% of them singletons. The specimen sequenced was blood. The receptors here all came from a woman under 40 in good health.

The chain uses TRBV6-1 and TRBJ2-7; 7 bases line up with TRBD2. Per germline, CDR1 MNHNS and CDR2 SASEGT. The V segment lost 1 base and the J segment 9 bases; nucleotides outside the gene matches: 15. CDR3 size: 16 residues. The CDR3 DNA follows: TGTGCCAGCAGTGAAGATCCCGGGAGCGGGGTTTCTGGGCAGTACTTC. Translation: CASSEDPGSGVSGQYF.

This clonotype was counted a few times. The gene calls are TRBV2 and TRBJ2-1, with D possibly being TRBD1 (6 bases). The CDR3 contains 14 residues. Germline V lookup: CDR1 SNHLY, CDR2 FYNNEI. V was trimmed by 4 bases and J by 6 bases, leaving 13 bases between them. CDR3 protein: CASSVGRGSNEQFF. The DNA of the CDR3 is TGTGCCAGCAGTGTGGGCAGGGGTTCCAATGAGCAGTTCTTC. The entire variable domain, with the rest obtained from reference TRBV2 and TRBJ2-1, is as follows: EPEVTQTPSHQVTQMGQEVILRCVPISNHLYFYWYRQILGQKVEFLVSFYNNEISEKSEIFDDQFSVERPDGSNFTLKIRSTKLEDSAMYFCASSVGRGSNEQFFGPGTRLTVL.

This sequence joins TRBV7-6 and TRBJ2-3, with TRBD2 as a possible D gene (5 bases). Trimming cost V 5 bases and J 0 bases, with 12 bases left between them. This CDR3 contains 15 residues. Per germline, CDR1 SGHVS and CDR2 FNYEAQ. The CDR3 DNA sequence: TGTGCCAGCAGCGCCCCTGGCGGGAGCACAGATACGCAGTATTTT. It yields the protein CASSAPGGSTDTQYF.